This is a list of T cell receptor beta chains from one sample in a study of blood T cell repertoires in COVID-19. Assay used: immunoSEQ multiplex PCR; TCRdb lists only in-frame clones, some missing. The data show about 42,000 clones, about 86% seen once. Specimen: peripheral blood. These TCRs come from a human donor in a cohort sampled during active COVID-19. Both conserved end residues are part of each CDR3. Fields, in order: J gene, clone size, V gene, D gene, CDR3 protein, CDR3 DNA. D genes are given only for firm matches. Part of the rows lack a size; the others show once, few, many or a class for expanded clones.

J gene: TRBJ2-6
clone size: once
V gene: TRBV6-5
D gene: -
CDR3 protein: CASKVDSSGANVLTF
CDR3 DNA: TGTGCCAGCAAAGTGGACTCCTCTGGGGCCAACGTCCTGACTTTC

J gene: TRBJ1-5
clone size: -
V gene: TRBV11-2
D gene: -
CDR3 protein: CASSLGLSNQPQHF
CDR3 DNA: TGTGCCAGCAGCCTGGGACTCTCTAATCAGCCCCAGCATTTT

J gene: TRBJ2-5
clone size: -
V gene: TRBV4-1
D gene: -
CDR3 protein: CASSQVFDSQETQYF
CDR3 DNA: TGCGCCAGCAGCCAAGTTTTTGACAGTCAAGAGACCCAGTACTTC

J gene: TRBJ2-1
clone size: -
V gene: TRBV7-2
D gene: TRBD2
CDR3 protein: CASSLLTSGGGEQFF
CDR3 DNA: TGTGCCAGCAGCTTATTGACTAGCGGGGGTGGTGAGCAGTTCTTC

J gene: TRBJ2-3
clone size: -
V gene: TRBV11-1
D gene: TRBD2
CDR3 protein: CAIRLAGATDTQYF
CDR3 DNA: TGTGCCATCCGACTAGCGGGGGCCACAGATACGCAGTATTTT

J gene: TRBJ1-3
clone size: -
V gene: TRBV7-6
D gene: TRBD1
CDR3 protein: CASSPDRSSGNTIYF
CDR3 DNA: TGTGCCAGCAGCCCGGACAGGAGCTCTGGAAACACCATATATTTT

J gene: TRBJ2-3
clone size: few
V gene: TRBV6-5
D gene: TRBD2
CDR3 protein: CASSYESSGGTDTQYF
CDR3 DNA: TGTGCCAGCAGTTACGAGTCTTCGGGGGGTACAGATACGCAGTATTTT

J gene: TRBJ2-4
clone size: -
V gene: TRBV3-1/TRBV3-2
D gene: -
CDR3 protein: CASSPELAKNIQYF
CDR3 DNA: TGTGCCAGCAGCCCCGAGTTAGCCAAAAACATTCAGTACTTC

J gene: TRBJ1-2
clone size: -
V gene: TRBV29-1
D gene: -
CDR3 protein: CSVARDRTDGYTF
CDR3 DNA: TGCAGCGTTGCCCGAGACAGGACGGATGGCTACACCTTC

J gene: TRBJ2-3
clone size: -
V gene: TRBV5-4
D gene: -
CDR3 protein: CASSGGGQVSTDTQYF
CDR3 DNA: TGTGCCAGCAGCGGGGGGGGACAGGTTAGCACAGATACGCAGTATTTT

J gene: TRBJ2-1
clone size: -
V gene: TRBV4-2
D gene: -
CDR3 protein: CASSLLIRQGGADEQFF
CDR3 DNA: TGTGCCAGCAGCCTCCTAATCCGACAAGGGGGTGCGGATGAGCAGTTCTTC

J gene: TRBJ2-4
clone size: few
V gene: TRBV18
D gene: TRBD1
CDR3 protein: CASSLGTGNIQYF
CDR3 DNA: TGTGCCAGCTCACTCGGGACAGGGAACATTCAGTACTTC

J gene: TRBJ1-5
clone size: -
V gene: TRBV2
D gene: -
CDR3 protein: CASSDIGGGGSNQPQHF
CDR3 DNA: TGTGCCAGCAGTGATATAGGGGGGGGCGGAAGCAATCAGCCCCAGCATTTT

J gene: TRBJ2-2
clone size: -
V gene: TRBV29-1
D gene: TRBD1
CDR3 protein: CSVRTGGPTGELFF
CDR3 DNA: TGCAGCGTCCGGACAGGGGGTCCCACCGGGGAGCTGTTTTTT

J gene: TRBJ1-2
clone size: -
V gene: TRBV2
D gene: -
CDR3 protein: CASSEGRGDGYTF
CDR3 DNA: TGTGCCAGCAGTGAAGGGAGGGGCGATGGCTACACCTTC

J gene: TRBJ1-2
clone size: once
V gene: TRBV3-1/TRBV3-2
D gene: -
CDR3 protein: CASKNRDIEGYTF
CDR3 DNA: TGTGCCAGTAAAAACCGGGACATCGAGGGCTACACCTTC

J gene: TRBJ2-1
clone size: -
V gene: TRBV19
D gene: TRBD1
CDR3 protein: CASRRTGYNEQFF
CDR3 DNA: TGTGCCAGTAGGAGGACAGGATACAATGAGCAGTTCTTC

J gene: TRBJ1-3
clone size: -
V gene: TRBV5-4
D gene: -
CDR3 protein: CASSLDPGFSGNTIYF
CDR3 DNA: TGTGCCAGCAGCTTGGATCCGGGGTTCTCTGGAAACACCATATATTTT

J gene: TRBJ2-3
clone size: -
V gene: TRBV7-9
D gene: -
CDR3 protein: CASSQLGTSTDTQYF
CDR3 DNA: TGTGCCAGCAGCCAGCTGGGGACTAGCACAGATACGCAGTATTTT

J gene: TRBJ2-5
clone size: -
V gene: TRBV6-1
D gene: -
CDR3 protein: CASSEARQETQYF
CDR3 DNA: TGTGCCAGCAGTGAAGCCCGTCAAGAGACCCAGTACTTC

J gene: TRBJ1-1
clone size: -
V gene: TRBV18
D gene: -
CDR3 protein: CASSPGTGRNTEAFF
CDR3 DNA: TGTGCCAGCTCACCAGGCACGGGGAGGAACACTGAAGCTTTCTTT

J gene: TRBJ2-3
clone size: -
V gene: TRBV7-6
D gene: -
CDR3 protein: CASSLGLYTDTQYF
CDR3 DNA: TGTGCCAGCAGCTTGGGACTTTACACAGATACGCAGTATTTT

J gene: TRBJ2-4
clone size: -
V gene: TRBV4-2
D gene: TRBD2
CDR3 protein: CASSQPSGLGTSVSKNIQYF
CDR3 DNA: TGTGCCAGCAGCCAACCCTCAGGACTAGGTACGAGTGTTTCCAAAAACATTCAGTACTTC

J gene: TRBJ2-7
clone size: -
V gene: TRBV19
D gene: TRBD1
CDR3 protein: CASSSTGGTYEQYF
CDR3 DNA: TGTGCCAGTAGTTCAACAGGGGGTACCTACGAGCAGTACTTC

J gene: TRBJ2-2
clone size: -
V gene: TRBV7-9
D gene: -
CDR3 protein: CASSSLEAVNTGELFF
CDR3 DNA: TGTGCCAGCAGCTCCTTAGAGGCAGTCAACACCGGGGAGCTGTTTTTT

J gene: TRBJ2-4
clone size: once
V gene: TRBV5-1
D gene: -
CDR3 protein: CASSLQGDIQYF
CDR3 DNA: TGCGCCAGCAGCTTGCAAGGGGACATTCAGTACTTC

J gene: TRBJ2-1
clone size: few
V gene: TRBV5-1
D gene: -
CDR3 protein: CASSRSTDNSYNEQFF
CDR3 DNA: TGCGCCAGCAGCAGAAGTACAGATAACTCCTACAATGAGCAGTTCTTC

J gene: TRBJ2-1
clone size: once
V gene: TRBV4-2
D gene: TRBD2
CDR3 protein: CASSQAPALAGGGQTYNEQFF
CDR3 DNA: TGTGCCAGCAGCCAAGCTCCGGCGCTAGCGGGGGGGGGTCAGACGTACAATGAGCAGTTCTTC

J gene: TRBJ2-3
clone size: -
V gene: TRBV10-2
D gene: TRBD2
CDR3 protein: CASSEFGSGGVSGTDTQYF
CDR3 DNA: TGCGCCAGCAGTGAGTTCGGTAGCGGGGGTGTCAGTGGCACAGATACGCAGTATTTT

J gene: TRBJ2-5
clone size: -
V gene: TRBV3-1/TRBV3-2
D gene: TRBD1
CDR3 protein: CASRSRAQGVVETQYF
CDR3 DNA: TGTGCCAGCAGATCAAGAGCACAGGGGGTTGTGGAGACCCAGTACTTC

J gene: TRBJ2-7
clone size: -
V gene: TRBV27
D gene: TRBD2
CDR3 protein: CASSFASGGAYEQYF
CDR3 DNA: TGTGCCAGCAGTTTCGCTAGTGGGGGGGCCTACGAGCAGTACTTC